This TCR beta chain was profiled in a study of shared clonotypes between healthy human individuals. On this clone itself: What it recognizes is unknown.

The CDR3 sequence is 13 residues long. Germline CDR1 MDHEN, CDR2 SYDVKM. V dropped 8 bases and J dropped 7; count of bases not matched to a gene: 5. Study-wide results and caveats: Enrolling few donors narrowed the genetic and exposure-history diversity that was represented.

On sorted subsets, replicate PCRs used 150 to 250 ng DNA, or 25,000 to 35,000 T cell genomes. This table comes from immunoSEQ multiplex PCR, and its TCRdb copy is limited to in-frame clones, with some not included. The repertoire consists of about 1.5 million clones, with 95% to 99% occurring once and the leading ten covering 0.4% to 0.45%. The sequence came from a man between 25 and 39 years old in good health. The source material was naive CD4+ T cells sorted from blood. Documented subset: CD45RA+ positively selected. The chain links TRBV28 to TRBJ2-6; 7 bases align to TRBD1. The chain's CDR3 is CASLTGAANVLTF. CDR3 nucleotide sequence: TGTGCCAGCCTAACAGGGGCAGCCAACGTCCTGACTTTC.